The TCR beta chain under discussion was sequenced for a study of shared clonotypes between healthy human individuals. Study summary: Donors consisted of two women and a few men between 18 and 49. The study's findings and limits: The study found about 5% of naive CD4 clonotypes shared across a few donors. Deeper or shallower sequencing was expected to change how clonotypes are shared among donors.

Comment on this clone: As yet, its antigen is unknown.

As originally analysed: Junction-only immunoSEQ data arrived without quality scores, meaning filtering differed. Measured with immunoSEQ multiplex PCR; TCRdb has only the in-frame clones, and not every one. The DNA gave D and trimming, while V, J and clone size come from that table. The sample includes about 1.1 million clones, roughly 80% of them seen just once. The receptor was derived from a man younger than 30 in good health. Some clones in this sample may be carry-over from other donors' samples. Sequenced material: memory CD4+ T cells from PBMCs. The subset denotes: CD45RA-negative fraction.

The CDR3 nucleotides read TGTGCCAGCGGGGCTTTGAGCTCCTACAATGAGCAGTTCTTC. The encoded protein is CASGALSSYNEQFF. V usage is TRBV2 and J usage is TRBJ2-1; possibly TRBD1 for D (5 bases). The CDR3 runs 14 residues. V lost 8 bases and J 0 bases, leaving 11 bases between the germline ends. Germline loops: CDR1 SNHLY, CDR2 FYNNEI.